The 6 T cell receptor beta chains below were found in one sample sequenced in a study of identifying expanded T cells in peripheral blood. Sequencing used immunoSEQ multiplex PCR; TCRdb keeps in-frame clones, though not all of them. The data contain tens of thousands of clones, less than 90% of them seen just once; the ten biggest clones take up around 19%. Sequencing was done on a sample of blood. The source of these receptors is a person aged 18 to 75 in good health.

In its sample, this clone was seen once. The genes are TRBV16 and TRBJ2-7, with D unresolved. Trimming left V 2 bases short and J 2 bases short, with 7 bases between. CDR3 length: 13 residues. Germline CDR1 and CDR2: KGHSY and FQNENV. CDR3 sequence reads: CASSQDGAYEQYF. The CDR3 coding sequence is TGTGCCAGCAGCCAAGATGGGGCCTACGAGCAGTACTTC.

This clone appeared once. In nucleotides, the CDR3 is TGTGCCAGCAGCTTAGTTCGGAGCTCTGGGGCCAACGTCCTGACTTTC. As protein: CASSLVRSSGANVLTF. V usage is TRBV7-2 and J usage is TRBJ2-6; D ambiguous. The germline V gene encodes CDR1 SGHTA and CDR2 FQGNSA. The CDR3 extends over 16 amino acids. V was pared by 1 base and J by 0 bases, with 7 bases between.

The chain's CDR3 is CASGPSGRRYEQYF. For the CDR3, the DNA is TGTGCCAGCGGCCCCAGCGGGAGAAGGTACGAGCAGTACTTC. The chain is built from TRBV27 and TRBJ2-7, with 8 positions matching TRBD2. This CDR3 has 14 residues. Losses at the gene ends were 8 bases for V and 4 bases for J; bases not matched to a gene: 10. Germline V CDR1 and CDR2: MNHEY, SMNVEV (reference sequence).

The rearrangement uses TRBV7-2 and TRBJ2-3; D possibly corresponds to TRBD2 (5 bases). This CDR3 spans 13 amino acids. The V end lost 7 bases, the J end lost 2 bases, and 10 bases lay between the germline ends. Germline V gives CDR1 SGHTA, CDR2 FQGNSA. Here the CDR3 DNA reads TGTGCCAGCACCCCGGACTTCACAGATACGCAGTATTTT. It codes for CASTPDFTDTQYF.

This chain connects TRBV10-3 to TRBJ2-5, with unresolved D. Per the germline V gene, CDR1 is ENHRY and CDR2 is SYGVKD. The CDR3 has 13 residues. Trimming cost V 10 bases and J 1 base, with 13 bases left between them. In nucleotides, the CDR3 is TGTGCCACCACCTCCAGCCCCCAAGAGACCCAGTACTTC. This translates into CATTSSPQETQYF.

This chain joins TRBV11-2 and TRBJ1-2; 7 bases line up with TRBD1. The ends lost 4 bases at V and 3 bases at J; junction bases unmatched: 17. The CDR3 runs to 18 residues. Germline CDR1 and CDR2: SGHAT and FQNNGV. The CDR3, as DNA: TGTGCCAGCAGCTCCCTCCCGTTAAAGGGACAGCACCACTATGGCTACACCTTC. Amino acids: CASSSLPLKGQHHYGYTF.